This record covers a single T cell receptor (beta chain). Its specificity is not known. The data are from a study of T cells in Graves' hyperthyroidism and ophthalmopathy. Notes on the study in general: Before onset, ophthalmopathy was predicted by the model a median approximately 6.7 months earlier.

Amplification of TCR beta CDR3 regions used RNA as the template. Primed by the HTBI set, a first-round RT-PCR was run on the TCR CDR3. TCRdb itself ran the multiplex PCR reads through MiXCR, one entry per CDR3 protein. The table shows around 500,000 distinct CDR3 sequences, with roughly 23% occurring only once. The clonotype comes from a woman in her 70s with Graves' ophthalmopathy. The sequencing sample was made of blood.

The CDR3 DNA is TGTGCCAGCAAAGAAGGGCCTGGAAACACCATATATTTT. It yields the protein CASKEGPGNTIYF. The chain employs TRBV6-1 and TRBJ1-3; no clear D. The V gene lost 7 bases and the J gene lost 2 bases, with 9 bases spanning the gap. The CDR3 runs 13 residues. CDR1 MNHNS and CDR2 SASEGT come from the germline V gene.